This TCR beta chain was retrieved from a study of T cells after somatic rescue of genetic block (dated by TCRdb to 2019 to 2021). Study-level background: The study assessed how robust, over the long term, a T-cell system was when the system had developed through somatic rescue of a genetic block in T-cell development.

V lost 4 bases and J lost 0 bases; the stretch between them is 22 bases long. There are 20 amino acids in the CDR3, from cysteine to phenylalanine inclusive. The retained sequence is limited to the CDR3, 60 bases, with the frame set at the first base. Library preparation employed the immunoSEQ multiplex PCR assay. TCRdb stores this immuneACCESS table with in-frame sequences only. Part of the clones is absent; in the studies checked, under half of the shortfall reflects unresolved V genes, and no reason is known for the rest. This sample has some 15,000 clones in its table, and around 70% of those were observed once. Together, the top ten hold around 26% of the sample. Concerning this clone itself: Its antigen has not been determined. Base qualities are not at hand, and no much larger clone is one base apart.

The chain joins TRBV6-7 to TRBJ1-6; a tentative D match to TRBD1 spans 5 bases. TRBV6-7 is an open reading frame whose function is uncertain. The sample comprised peripheral blood mononuclear cells (PBMCs). The sequence was obtained from a man aged 18 to 29. The DNA sequence reads TGTGCCAGCAGTTCTTTTGCACGGGGGGGAATTAGCTCCTATAATTCACCCCTCCACTTT. It codes for CASSSFARGGISSYNSPLHF.